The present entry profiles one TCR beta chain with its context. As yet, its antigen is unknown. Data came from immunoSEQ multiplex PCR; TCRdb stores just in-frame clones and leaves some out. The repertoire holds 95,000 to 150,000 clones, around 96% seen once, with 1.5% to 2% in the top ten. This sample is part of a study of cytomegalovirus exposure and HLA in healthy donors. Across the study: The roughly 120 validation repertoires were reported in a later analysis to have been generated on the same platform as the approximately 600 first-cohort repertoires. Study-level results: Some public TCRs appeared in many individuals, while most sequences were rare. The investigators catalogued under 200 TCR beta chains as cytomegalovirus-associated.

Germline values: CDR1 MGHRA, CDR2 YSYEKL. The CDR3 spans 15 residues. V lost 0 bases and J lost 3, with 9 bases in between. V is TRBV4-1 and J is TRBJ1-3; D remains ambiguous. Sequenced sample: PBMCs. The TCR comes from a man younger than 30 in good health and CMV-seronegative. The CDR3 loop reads CASSQDPGFGNTIYF. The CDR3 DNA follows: TGCGCCAGCAGCCAAGATCCCGGGTTTGGAAACACCATATATTTT.